Below, 8 T cell receptor beta chains from the same sample are listed, as sequenced in a study of shared clonotypes between healthy human individuals. Measured with immunoSEQ multiplex PCR; TCRdb has only the in-frame clones, and not every one. The sample yields some 790,000 clones, over 60% seen once. Material for sequencing was memory CD4+ T cells sorted from blood. Subset: CD45RA-negative fraction. These receptors were obtained from a woman aged 25-40 years in good health.

The rearrangement links TRBV21-1 to TRBJ2-7. TRBV21-1 is a pseudogene. The CDR3 runs to 16 residues. The CDR3 nucleotides read TGTGCCAGCAGCAAAGGGATCCTGGGGTCAGACTACGAGCAGTACTTC. This gives the protein CASSKGILGSDYEQYF.

This chain connects TRBV6-1 to TRBJ1-3; no reliable D call. Trimming removed 6 bases from V and 14 bases from J, with 20 bases in between. Germline V gene data show CDR1 as MNHNS and CDR2 as SASEGT. The CDR3 runs to 13 residues. The CDR3 coding sequence is TGTGCCAGCAGCCTTAGCACTGGCACCCAGGTATATTTT. Encoded protein: CASSLSTGTQVYF.

V gene TRBV10-1 combines with J gene TRBJ2-7, with D perhaps TRBD2 (5 bases). V was cut by 5 bases and J by 6 bases, with 14 bases left in between. The germline gives CDR1 WNHNN, CDR2 SYGVQD (reference sequence). This CDR3 has 13 residues. As DNA, the CDR3 is TGCGCCAGCAGTAGGAATTCGGGGAGCGAGCAGTACTTC. It is translated as CASSRNSGSEQYF.

This clone was recorded once. This chain links TRBV11-2 with TRBJ2-3; 8 positions agree with TRBD2. From germline, CDR1 is SGHAT and CDR2 FQNNGV. The V and J ends lost 5 bases and 4 bases, in that order; junction bases with no gene match: 11. CDR3 length: 16 amino acids. The CDR3 nucleotides read TGTGCCAGCAGCCCCAGGGGAGCGGGAGTCCCAGATACGCAGTATTTT. It yields the protein CASSPRGAGVPDTQYF.

This sequence joins TRBV7-2 and TRBJ2-7, with 7 bases fitting TRBD1. The CDR3 sequence is 12 residues long. Germline CDR1 reads SGHTA; CDR2 reads FQGNSA. Trimming cost V 6 bases and J 7 bases; bases outside gene matches: 6. The CDR3 loop reads CASSRGGEEQYF. The CDR3 nucleotides read TGTGCCAGCAGTAGAGGGGGCGAGGAGCAGTACTTC.

Written as DNA, the CDR3 is TGTGCCAGCCGTTCATTACAGGGGCCCAATCAGCCCCAGCATTTT. Translation: CASRSLQGPNQPQHF. The V and J genes are TRBV6-1 and TRBJ1-5, with TRBD1 matching over 7 bases. This CDR3 is built from 15 residues. V lost 8 bases to trimming and J lost 3 bases; unmatched junction nucleotides: 10. The germline V gene encodes CDR1 MNHNS and CDR2 SASEGT.

This clone was found a few times. Other DNA sequences from this sample encode an identical CDR3 as well. The chain recombines TRBV5-6 with TRBJ2-5; no definite D call. The germline gives CDR1 SGHDT, CDR2 YYEEEE. Trimming left V 1 base short and J 4 bases short, with 2 bases between. This CDR3 region has 11 residues. The CDR3 DNA sequence: TGTGCCAGCAGCTTGCTAGAGACCCAGTACTTC. Its protein is CASSLLETQYF. The full variable domain, completed using reference TRBV5-6 and TRBJ2-5, is DAGVTQSPTHLIKTRGQQVTLRCSPKSGHDTVSWYQQALGQGPQFIFQYYEEEERQRGNFPDRFSGHQFPNYSSELNVNALLLGDSALYLCASSLLETQYFGPGTRLLVL.

This clone occurred a few times. The V gene is TRBV29-1, the J gene TRBJ1-3; D call uncertain. The V end lost 4 bases, the J end lost 1 base, and 14 bases lay between the germline ends. The germline V gene encodes CDR1 SQVTM and CDR2 ANQGSEA. The CDR3 runs 15 residues. CDR3 protein: CSVAVYPGSGNTIYF. CDR3 bases: TGCAGCGTTGCCGTCTATCCTGGGTCTGGAAACACCATATATTTT.